These 28 T cell receptor beta chains share one sample of origin, sequenced in a study of neoadjuvant nivolumab and ipilimumab in lung cancer. Libraries were prepared by immunoSEQ multiplex PCR; TCRdb keeps only in-frame clonotypes and omits some of them. This table holds just under 10,000 clones, 81% found once. The sequences come from peripheral blood, collected before neoadjuvant nivolumab, alone or with ipilimumab. The receptors here all came from an adult with non-small cell lung cancer.

V and J are TRBV19 and TRBJ1-5; D remains unclear. V was clipped by 4 bases and J by 2 bases, with 15 bases between them. Germline lookup yields CDR1 LNHDA and CDR2 SQIVND (reference sequence). The CDR3 loop spans 16 amino acids. CDR3 nucleotides: TGTGCCAGTAGTAGGGTGGAAGGGATTGGCAATCAGCCCCAGCATTTT. Its protein product is CASSRVEGIGNQPQHF.

This clone was seen once. The CDR3 spells CSADGSGTGELFF. The CDR3 nucleotides read TGCAGCGCCGACGGCTCGGGGACCGGGGAGCTGTTTTTT. The chain carries TRBV29-1 and TRBJ2-2; maybe TRBD2 (5 bases). V lost 7 bases and J lost 5, with 14 bases in between. This CDR3 contains 13 residues. Germline loops: CDR1 SQVTM, CDR2 ANQGSEA.

V usage is TRBV6-1 and J usage is TRBJ2-3; 9 bases align to TRBD1. The germline gives CDR1 MNHNS, CDR2 SASEGT. CDR3 size: 21 residues. V gave up 6 bases and J gave up 2 bases; unmatched junction bases: 24. The CDR3 reads CASREPGQGPETFPFTDTQYF. The CDR3 coding sequence is TGTGCCAGCAGGGAACCGGGACAGGGACCAGAAACGTTTCCCTTCACAGATACGCAGTATTTT.

The rearrangement uses TRBV21-1 and TRBJ2-7; TRBD2 is the table's D call, not checked against the DNA. TRBV21-1 is given as a pseudogene. This CDR3 has 16 residues. The CDR3 sequence is CASSKDLSAGAYEQYF. CDR3 DNA: TGTGCCAGCAGCAAAGACCTGTCGGCGGGGGCCTACGAGCAGTACTTC.

V is TRBV12-5 and J is TRBJ1-5; D remains ambiguous. V dropped 2 bases and J dropped 7 bases, with 9 bases sitting between them. Germline V gives CDR1 LGHNT, CDR2 FRNRAP. This CDR3 has 13 residues. The CDR3 spells CASGLSHGQPQHF. The CDR3 DNA reads TGTGCTAGTGGTTTGAGTCATGGCCAGCCCCAGCATTTT.

V is TRBV18 and J is TRBJ2-7, with D unclear. Trimming shortened V by 0 bases and J by 5 bases, and 17 bases separated the two germline ends. The CDR3 totals 16 residues. In germline, CDR1 is KGHSH, CDR2 LQKENI. In DNA, the CDR3 is TGTGCCAGCTCACCACCGGGGTGGCCAGAAGCCGACGAGCAGTACTTC. Protein product: CASSPPGWPEADEQYF.

The chain combines TRBV4-1 with TRBJ2-7; 9 bases line up with TRBD1. V lost 2 bases to trimming and J lost 2 bases; unmatched junction nucleotides: 10. The CDR3 is made up of 17 amino acids. CDR1 and CDR2 (germline): MGHRA, YSYEKL. CDR3 sequence: CASSQRSDRGEPYEQYF. CDR3 sequence (DNA): TGCGCCAGCAGCCAAAGGTCTGACAGGGGGGAGCCCTACGAGCAGTACTTC.

The rearrangement joins TRBV7-8 to TRBJ2-2; TRBD2 matches 12 bases. The CDR3 covers 16 residues. Germline CDR1 reads SGHVS; CDR2 reads FQNEAQ. V lost 5 bases, J lost 5 bases, and 6 bases stayed unmatched. The CDR3 sequence: CASSASGRAVTGELFF. The DNA of the CDR3 is TGTGCCAGCAGCGCTAGCGGGAGGGCCGTTACCGGGGAGCTGTTTTTT.

The chain joins TRBV12-5 to TRBJ2-1, with TRBD2 matching over 9 bases. Per the germline V gene, CDR1 is LGHNT and CDR2 is FRNRAP. J was trimmed by 7 bases and V by 0 bases; bases with no gene match: 10. CDR3 length: 17 residues. The CDR3 reads CASGLVQGSGRGNEQFF. For the CDR3, the DNA is TGTGCTAGTGGTTTGGTACAAGGTAGCGGGAGAGGGAATGAGCAGTTCTTC.

V and J are TRBV11-3 and TRBJ1-1; 7 bases agree with TRBD1. V gave up 5 bases and J gave up 8 bases; unmatched junction bases: 8. The CDR3 totals 13 residues. Germline values: CDR1 SGHNT, CDR2 YENEEA. The CDR3: CASSPWTGGEAFF. In DNA form, the CDR3 reads TGTGCCAGCAGCCCATGGACAGGCGGCGAAGCTTTCTTT.

The rearrangement uses TRBV7-2 and TRBJ1-5, with 8 bases lining up with TRBD1. Per germline, CDR1 SGHTA and CDR2 FQGNSA. This CDR3 is built from 15 residues. Trimming at V came to 5 bases and at J to 9 bases, leaving 12 bases not matched to a gene. The CDR3: CASSPGTGSRRPQHF. In nucleotides, the CDR3 is TGTGCCAGCAGCCCCGGGACAGGATCGCGCAGGCCCCAGCATTTT.

The chain has TRBV9 and TRBJ2-5; tentative D call: TRBD2 (7 bases). The germline V gene has CDR1 SGDLS and CDR2 YYNGEE. The CDR3 extends over 13 amino acids. The ends were cut back, 3 bases at V and 5 bases at J, with 11 bases in the middle. CDR3 amino acids: CASSAGGSETQYF. DNA for the CDR3: TGTGCCAGCAGCGCGGGGGGCTCGGAGACCCAGTACTTC.

Sample share makes this clone medium-sized. In the same sample, other DNA sequences code for this CDR3. This CDR3 is CASRLGVNTEAFF. CDR3 bases: TGTGCCAGCAGGCTGGGGGTGAACACTGAAGCTTTCTTT. The rearrangement joins TRBV27 to TRBJ1-1, with D perhaps matching TRBD1 (5 bases). Germline V gives CDR1 MNHEY, CDR2 SMNVEV (reference sequence). Trimming took 6 bases from V and 0 from J, leaving 8 bases between them. The CDR3 extends over 13 amino acids.

This chain uses TRBV27 with TRBJ2-3; 8 positions agree with TRBD1. The CDR3 contains 14 residues. Unmatched junction bases numbered 4, after V lost 2 bases and J lost 6 bases. The germline V gene has CDR1 MNHEY and CDR2 SMNVEV (reference sequence). The CDR3 protein is CASSLRDRGDTQYF. In DNA form, the CDR3 reads TGTGCCAGCAGTTTACGAGACAGGGGTGATACGCAGTATTTT.

The CDR3 nucleotides are TGTGCCAGCAGCGTAGGTGAGGGGGAAGCTGGAAACACCATATATTTT. Residues: CASSVGEGEAGNTIYF. V and J are TRBV9 and TRBJ1-3, with D maybe TRBD1 (6 bases). Per the germline V gene, CDR1 is SGDLS and CDR2 is YYNGEE. V was cut by 0 bases and J by 2 bases, with 12 bases left in between. CDR3 length equals 16 residues.

The CDR3 nucleotides read TGCGCCAGCAGCTTCTCCGGGAGTACTAATGAAAAACTGTTTTTT. Translation: CASSFSGSTNEKLFF. This chain joins TRBV5-1 and TRBJ1-4; unclear D gene. V was trimmed by 2 bases and J by 2 bases, leaving 10 bases between them. The CDR3 length is 15 residues. Germline V CDR1 and CDR2: SGHRS, YFSETQ. Filled out from reference TRBV5-1 and TRBJ1-4, the complete variable domain reads KAGVTQTPRYLIKTRGQQVTLSCSPISGHRSVSWYQQTPGQGLQFLFEYFSETQRNKGNFPGRFSGRQFSNSRSEMNVSTLELGDSALYLCASSFSGSTNEKLFFGSGTQLSVL.

This chain connects TRBV5-4 to TRBJ2-3, with D perhaps TRBD2 (5 bases). The V end lost 1 base, the J end lost 2 bases, and 8 bases lay between the germline ends. The CDR3 consists of 14 residues. Germline CDR1 and CDR2: SGHNT and YYREEE (reference sequence). The CDR3 nucleotides read TGTGCCAGCAGCTTGACGGGAACCACAGATACGCAGTATTTT. Protein: CASSLTGTTDTQYF.

The gene calls are TRBV5-5 and TRBJ1-4; D is undetermined. Germline V gene lookup returns CDR1 SGHKS and CDR2 YYEKEE (reference sequence). This CDR3 contains 14 residues. V gave up 1 base and J gave up 3 bases, with 7 bases separating them. Here the CDR3 reads CASSLYSSNEKLFF. Written as DNA, the CDR3 is TGTGCCAGCAGCTTGTACAGTTCTAATGAAAAACTGTTTTTT.

The chain employs TRBV9 and TRBJ1-1, with unresolved D. Germline CDR1 reads SGDLS; CDR2 reads YYNGEE. V was clipped by 4 bases and J by 0 bases, with 13 bases between them. The CDR3 contains 15 residues. This CDR3 reads CASSSRAAMNTEAFF. CDR3 nucleotide sequence: TGTGCCAGCAGCTCACGGGCCGCTATGAACACTGAAGCTTTCTTT. The variable domain in full, completed from reference TRBV9 and TRBJ1-1, reads DSGVTQTPKHLITATGQRVTLRCSPRSGDLSVYWYQQSLDQGLQFLIQYYNGEERAKGNILERFSAQQFPDLHSELNLSSLELGDSALYFCASSSRAAMNTEAFFGQGTRLTVV.

The chain is built from TRBV28 and TRBJ2-7; D unresolved. The CDR3 contains 13 residues. Trimming took off 5 bases at V and 7 bases at J, with 15 bases between the two ends. The germline V gene encodes CDR1 MDHEN and CDR2 SYDVKM. Written as DNA, the CDR3 is TGTGCCAGCAGTCCGCCCCACCTGGGGGAGCAGTACTTC. This encodes CASSPPHLGEQYF.

The table lists this clone with a count of one. The V and J genes are TRBV5-1 and TRBJ2-3, with 13 bases matching TRBD2. Germline values: CDR1 SGHRS, CDR2 YFSETQ. V was clipped by 0 bases and J by 0 bases; unmatched bases: 7. The CDR3 is made up of 19 amino acids. CDR3 DNA: TGCGCCAGCAGCTTGGGGGGACTAGCGGGGACCTCTAGCACAGATACGCAGTATTTT. This codes for CASSLGGLAGTSSTDTQYF.

The chain has TRBV21-1 and TRBJ1-1; the table assigns TRBD1, which was not confirmed against the DNA. TRBV21-1 is a listed pseudogene. The CDR3 loop spans 14 amino acids. This CDR3 is CATPQGCCGTEAFF. In DNA, the CDR3 is TGTGCCACCCCTCAGGGTTGCTGCGGCACTGAAGCTTTCTTT.

Written as DNA, the CDR3 is TGTGCCAGCAGGTGGGGGGCTAGCGGAACCACAGATACGCAGTATTTT. Translation gives CASRWGASGTTDTQYF. V is TRBV5-4 and J is TRBJ2-3; TRBD2 might be the D (7 bases). CDR1 is SGHNT and CDR2 is YYREEE in the germline V gene (reference sequence). The CDR3 is 16 amino acids. V was clipped by 5 bases and J by 2 bases, with 18 bases between them.

The chain couples TRBV5-1 to TRBJ2-7; 7 bases align to TRBD1. V dropped 0 bases and J dropped 3; count of bases not matched to a gene: 6. Germline-derived CDR1 and CDR2 are SGHRS and YFSETQ. This CDR3 has 15 residues. CDR3 sequence: CASSLGGGALYEQYF. For the CDR3, the DNA is TGCGCCAGCAGCTTGGGAGGGGGCGCACTCTACGAGCAGTACTTC.

This clone showed up just once. J is TRBJ2-3 and V is TRBV11-2; either TRBD1 or TRBD2 may supply D (8 bases each). V lost 8 bases and J 0 bases, leaving 15 bases between the germline ends. The germline V gene encodes CDR1 SGHAT and CDR2 FQNNGV. The CDR3 totals 15 residues. The CDR3 DNA reads as TGTGCCAGCCGGGGGGGACAGGCGAGCACAGATACGCAGTATTTT. Protein sequence: CASRGGQASTDTQYF.

The V gene is TRBV5-5, the J gene TRBJ2-6, with no clear D. Between the trimmed V and J ends, which lost 2 bases and 1 base, there was a span of 19 bases. Germline V CDR1 and CDR2: SGHKS, YYEKEE (reference sequence). This CDR3 spans 19 amino acids. CDR3 nucleotide sequence: TGTGCCAGCAGCTTTTACTGGGTAAATGTTCGGTCTGGGGCCAACGTCCTGACTTTC. Translating gives CASSFYWVNVRSGANVLTF.

V usage is TRBV9 and J usage is TRBJ2-3; the D gene is possibly TRBD1 (6 bases). Between the trimmed V and J ends, which lost 2 bases and 6 bases, there was a span of 13 bases. CDR3 length: 14 amino acids. Per the germline V gene, CDR1 is SGDLS and CDR2 is YYNGEE. CDR3 residues: CASSVDTGLDTQYF. The CDR3, as DNA: TGTGCCAGCAGCGTGGACACAGGGTTGGATACGCAGTATTTT.

This clone has only a few counts. The chain joins TRBV2 to TRBJ2-7, with 7 bases fitting TRBD1. Germline V CDR1 and CDR2: SNHLY, FYNNEI. V dropped 6 bases and J dropped 7; count of bases not matched to a gene: 3. CDR3 length: 11 amino acids. Written as DNA, the CDR3 is TGTGCCAGCAGCCTCAGGGGGGAGCAGTACTTC. Translated: CASSLRGEQYF.